The sequence of this T cell receptor beta chain was determined in a study of T cell changes during pregnancy in multiple sclerosis. The CDR3 has 15 residues. Trimming took 4 bases from V and 6 from J, leaving 20 bases between them. Germline V gene data show CDR1 as SGHDT and CDR2 as YYEEEE. Method: immunoSEQ multiplex PCR; TCRdb's copy keeps in-frame clones and lacks some. The repertoire holds just under 65,000 clones, 75% to 95% seen once, with about 2% in the top ten. This chain joins TRBV5-6 and TRBJ2-7; tentative D call: TRBD1 (6 bases). The sequences come from peripheral blood, collected in the third trimester of pregnancy. This sequence originates from a female donor in good health, enrolled as a control in a pregnancy study. This CDR3 is CASSRTPSQTGEQYF. The CDR3 DNA reads TGTGCCAGCAGCAGAACACCTTCCCAGACAGGCGAGCAGTACTTC.